These T cell receptor beta chains were read from a single sample in a study of regulatory T cells in long-lasting Graves disease. TCRdb re-called the multiplex PCR reads with MiXCR, one entry per CDR3 protein. This table has approximately 350,000 distinct CDR3 sequences, around 15% appearing once. The same sample was also studied in work on T cells in Graves' hyperthyroidism and ophthalmopathy.

Sample: peripheral blood mononuclear cells (PBMCs), taken at new diagnosis, from a patient treated with antithyroid drugs. Source of these receptors: a woman aged 18-30 years with Graves disease. Both conserved end residues are part of each CDR3. Fields, in order: clone size, J gene, D gene, CDR3 length, V gene, CDR3 DNA, CDR3 protein. A D gene is named only where the DNA matches it firmly. Expanded clones are given a class, and other clones once, few, many or no size at all.

clone size: few
J gene: TRBJ2-1
D gene: -
CDR3 length: 15
V gene: TRBV20-1
CDR3 DNA: TGCAGTGCTAGGGGCGCCCAGACCCTCTACAATGAGCAGTTCTTC
CDR3 protein: CSARGAQTLYNEQFF

clone size: -
J gene: TRBJ2-6
D gene: -
CDR3 length: 13
V gene: TRBV20-1
CDR3 DNA: TGCAGTGCGCGACAGCTCGCGGCCAACGTCCTGACTTTC
CDR3 protein: CSARQLAANVLTF

clone size: -
J gene: TRBJ1-1
D gene: -
CDR3 length: 16
V gene: TRBV3-1
CDR3 DNA: TGTGCCAGCAGCCAAGAGTGGGGGGGCCCGAACACTGAAGCTTTCTTT
CDR3 protein: CASSQEWGGPNTEAFF

clone size: many
J gene: TRBJ2-1
D gene: TRBD2
CDR3 length: 14
V gene: TRBV7-3
CDR3 DNA: TGTGCCAGCAGCTATAGCGGGGGGGGGAATGAGCAGTTCTTC
CDR3 protein: CASSYSGGGNEQFF

clone size: -
J gene: TRBJ2-5
D gene: -
CDR3 length: 18
V gene: TRBV6-1
CDR3 DNA: TGTGCCAGCAGTAAGGGGAGGGGAAGACAGGGAGTCTGGGAGACCCAGTACTTC
CDR3 protein: CASSKGRGRQGVWETQYF

clone size: many
J gene: TRBJ2-3
D gene: -
CDR3 length: 17
V gene: TRBV15
CDR3 DNA: TGTGCCACCAGCAGAGACCGGACTTTGAGACACCCGGATACGCAGTATTTT
CDR3 protein: CATSRDRTLRHPDTQYF

clone size: many
J gene: TRBJ2-5
D gene: -
CDR3 length: 12
V gene: TRBV10-3
CDR3 DNA: TGTGCCATCAGTGAGTCAGTAGAGACCCAGTACTTC
CDR3 protein: CAISESVETQYF

clone size: few
J gene: TRBJ2-7
D gene: TRBD1
CDR3 length: 14
V gene: TRBV28
CDR3 DNA: TGTGCCAGCCGGGGACAGGGGGATTCCTACGAGCAGTACTTC
CDR3 protein: CASRGQGDSYEQYF

clone size: -
J gene: TRBJ1-6
D gene: TRBD1
CDR3 length: 17
V gene: TRBV6-2/TRBV6-3
CDR3 DNA: TGTGCCACCAGTTACGGGTCAGGGGGATACTATAATTCACCCCTCCACTTT
CDR3 protein: CATSYGSGGYYNSPLHF

clone size: many
J gene: TRBJ1-2
D gene: -
CDR3 length: 13
V gene: TRBV4-1
CDR3 DNA: TGCGCCAGCAGCCAGAGTCAGGGTGAGGGCTACACCTTC
CDR3 protein: CASSQSQGEGYTF

clone size: -
J gene: TRBJ1-6
D gene: -
CDR3 length: 16
V gene: TRBV19
CDR3 DNA: TGTGCCAGTAGGGTGGCTCGTAGAAGTAAGAATTCACCCCTCCACTTT
CDR3 protein: CASRVARRSKNSPLHF

clone size: few
J gene: TRBJ1-2
D gene: -
CDR3 length: 12
V gene: TRBV28
CDR3 DNA: TGTGCCAGCAGAGAAGACCCCTATGGCTACACCTTC
CDR3 protein: CASREDPYGYTF

clone size: many
J gene: TRBJ1-2
D gene: -
CDR3 length: 14
V gene: TRBV12-3/TRBV12-4
CDR3 DNA: TGTGCCAGCAGTTTAGCGTCGGACAACTATGGCTACACCTTC
CDR3 protein: CASSLASDNYGYTF

clone size: -
J gene: TRBJ1-1
D gene: -
CDR3 length: 10
V gene: TRBV20-1
CDR3 DNA: TGCAGTGCTAGCGAGAATGAAGCTTTCTTT
CDR3 protein: CSASENEAFF

clone size: -
J gene: TRBJ2-2
D gene: -
CDR3 length: 14
V gene: TRBV20-1
CDR3 DNA: TGCAGTGCGCGAGAGAAGGGAAACACCGGGGAGCTGTTTTTT
CDR3 protein: CSAREKGNTGELFF

clone size: many
J gene: TRBJ2-1
D gene: -
CDR3 length: 18
V gene: TRBV7-2
CDR3 DNA: TGTGCCGCCCGCATGGGTGGGTTAGCGGAGAGCTCCTACAATGAGCAGTTCTTC
CDR3 protein: CAARMGGLAESSYNEQFF

clone size: -
J gene: TRBJ2-7
D gene: -
CDR3 length: 13
V gene: TRBV7-3
CDR3 DNA: TGTGCCAGCAGCTTCGGGGAAACCTACGAGCAGTACTTC
CDR3 protein: CASSFGETYEQYF

clone size: many
J gene: TRBJ2-2
D gene: -
CDR3 length: 17
V gene: TRBV10-1
CDR3 DNA: TGCGCCAGCAGTGAGGCCAGGGGAGGCATGGGCACCGGGGAGCTGTTTTTT
CDR3 protein: CASSEARGGMGTGELFF

clone size: few
J gene: TRBJ2-5
D gene: TRBD1
CDR3 length: 15
V gene: TRBV7-7
CDR3 DNA: TGTGCTAGCAGCGCAGGGACAGGGGGGCGGGAGACCCAGTACTTC
CDR3 protein: CASSAGTGGRETQYF

clone size: once
J gene: TRBJ2-4
D gene: TRBD2
CDR3 length: 17
V gene: TRBV6-2/TRBV6-3
CDR3 DNA: TGTGCCAGCAGTTACTCGTCGCCTAGCGGGGCCAAAAACATTCAGTACTTC
CDR3 protein: CASSYSSPSGAKNIQYF

clone size: -
J gene: TRBJ1-6
D gene: TRBD1
CDR3 length: 13
V gene: TRBV9
CDR3 DNA: TGTGCCAGCAACAGGGGGGATAATTCACCCCTCCACTTT
CDR3 protein: CASNRGDNSPLHF

clone size: few
J gene: TRBJ1-5
D gene: TRBD1
CDR3 length: 15
V gene: TRBV7-9
CDR3 DNA: TGTGCCAGCAGCCCATCGACAGGGACCAATCAGCCCCAGCATTTT
CDR3 protein: CASSPSTGTNQPQHF

clone size: many
J gene: TRBJ2-5
D gene: -
CDR3 length: 13
V gene: TRBV6-1
CDR3 DNA: TGTGCCAGCAGTGCAGGGGCCGCGCAGACCCAGTACTTC
CDR3 protein: CASSAGAAQTQYF